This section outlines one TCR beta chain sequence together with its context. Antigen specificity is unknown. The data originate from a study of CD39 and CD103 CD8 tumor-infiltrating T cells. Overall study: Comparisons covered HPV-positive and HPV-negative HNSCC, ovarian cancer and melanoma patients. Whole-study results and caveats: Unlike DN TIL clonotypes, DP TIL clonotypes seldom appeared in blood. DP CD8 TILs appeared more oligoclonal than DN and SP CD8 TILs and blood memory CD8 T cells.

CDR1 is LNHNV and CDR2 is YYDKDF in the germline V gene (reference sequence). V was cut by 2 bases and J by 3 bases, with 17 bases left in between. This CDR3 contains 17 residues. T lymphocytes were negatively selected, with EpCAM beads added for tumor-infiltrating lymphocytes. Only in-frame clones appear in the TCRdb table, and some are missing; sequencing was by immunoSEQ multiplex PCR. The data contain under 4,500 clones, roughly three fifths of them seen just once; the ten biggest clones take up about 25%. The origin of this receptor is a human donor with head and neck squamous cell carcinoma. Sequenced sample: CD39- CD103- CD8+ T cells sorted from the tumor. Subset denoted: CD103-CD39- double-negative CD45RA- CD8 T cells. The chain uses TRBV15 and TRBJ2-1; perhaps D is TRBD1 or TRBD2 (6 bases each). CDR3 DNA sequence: TGTGCCACCAGCAGACCCAACGGGGGCCCGTACTACAATGAGCAGTTCTTC. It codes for CATSRPNGGPYYNEQFF.